Here is one T cell receptor (beta chain) with its context. The V gene lost 4 bases and the J gene lost 3 bases, with 22 bases spanning the gap. This CDR3 has 17 residues. Germline V gives CDR1 SGHRS, CDR2 YFSETQ. This sample stems from a study of OX40 agonist ivuxolimab in advanced cancers. Some clones are missing from TCRdb's copy, which holds only in-frame ones; the method was immunoSEQ multiplex PCR. This sample has roughly 90,000 clones, with more than 80% found just once. The clonotype comes from an adult with an advanced solid tumor such as melanoma, head and neck, liver or kidney cancer. The chain couples TRBV5-1 to TRBJ1-2; D might be TRBD1 (6 bases). Sequencing was performed on CD4+ or CD8+ T cells sorted from blood, taken in a trial of the OX40 agonist ivuxolimab. The CDR3: CASSLLPGQQRDYGYTF. CDR3 DNA: TGCGCCAGCAGCCTCCTCCCCGGACAGCAAAGGGACTATGGCTACACCTTC. Complete variable domain (other parts from reference TRBV5-1 and TRBJ1-2): KAGVTQTPRYLIKTRGQQVTLSCSPISGHRSVSWYQQTPGQGLQFLFEYFSETQRNKGNFPGRFSGRQFSNSRSEMNVSTLELGDSALYLCASSLLPGQQRDYGYTFGSGTRLTVV.